These T cell receptor beta chains were read from a single sample in a study of naive and memory T cell subsets. One entry per CDR3 protein, called by TCRdb with MiXCR from the UMI-ligation and nested PCR reads. The table has around 35,000 distinct CDR3 sequences, 8% to 13% seen once. The sequenced sample was skin, obtained from a tuberculin skin test site. The receptor source for this set is an adult in good health. Both conserved end residues are part of each CDR3. Fields, in order: J gene, D gene, clone size, V gene, CDR3 DNA, CDR3 protein. D genes are given only for firm matches. Size tells how often a clone was seen (once, few, many) or the class of an expanded clone, and some rows leave it out.

>TRBJ1-6|-|many|TRBV10-3
TGTGCCATCAGTGAGTCGGGGGAATTCTATAATTCACCCCTCCACTTT
CAISESGEFYNSPLHF
>TRBJ2-1|-|many|TRBV20-1
TGCAGTGCTAGAGATGCTCACCTGACGTTCTTC
CSARDAHLTFF
>TRBJ2-4|TRBD1|-|TRBV11-3
TGTGCCAGCAGCTCAGCGCGTACAACAGGGGGAACCAAAAACATTCAGTACTTC
CASSSARTTGGTKNIQYF
>TRBJ1-1|TRBD1|-|TRBV29-1
TGCAGCGGCAGACAGGGAAACACTGAAGCTTTCTTT
CSGRQGNTEAFF
>TRBJ2-1|TRBD2|many|TRBV11-2
TGTGCCAGCAGCCCGACGACTAGCGGGCGCTATGAGCAGTTCTTC
CASSPTTSGRYEQFF
>TRBJ1-1|-|-|TRBV30
TGTGCCTGGAGTCCGGGGGGAGCTTTCTTT
CAWSPGGAFF
>TRBJ1-2|TRBD1|many|TRBV9
TGTGCCAGCAGCCCACCGGGACAGAGAAACTATGGCTACACCTTC
CASSPPGQRNYGYTF
>TRBJ2-1|TRBD1|many|TRBV29-1
TGCAGCGTTGTTGAACCAGGGGGTTGGAATGAGCAGTTCTTC
CSVVEPGGWNEQFF
>TRBJ2-7|TRBD2|many|TRBV18
TGTGCCAGCTCACCCCCGGGGGGCGAGCAGTACTTC
CASSPPGGEQYF
>TRBJ2-5|TRBD2|-|TRBV11-2
TGTGCCAGCAGCCTCGTGGGATACGGGACTAGGGGTCGTGAGACCCAGTACTTC
CASSLVGYGTRGRETQYF
>TRBJ2-1|-|many|TRBV7-9
TGTGCCAGCAGTCAACAGGCGAGCTCCTACAATGAGCAGTTCTTC
CASSQQASSYNEQFF
>TRBJ1-6|-|many|TRBV7-8
TGTGCCACCACCGGGACGTATAATTCACCCCTCCACTTT
CATTGTYNSPLHF
>TRBJ1-1|-|many|TRBV4-1
TGCGCCAGCAGCGACGGACGGACTGAAGCTTTCTTT
CASSDGRTEAFF
>TRBJ1-4|TRBD1|many|TRBV19
TGTGCCAGTAGCCACGCCGGGACAGGGAATGAAAAACTGTTTTTT
CASSHAGTGNEKLFF
>TRBJ2-7|-|many|TRBV29-1
TGCAGCGTTGATACAGGGCCGGAGCAGTACTTC
CSVDTGPEQYF
>TRBJ2-1|-|many|TRBV29-1
TGCAGCGTTGAGTTGGAGACCTGGGGCGTCACTCAGCAGTTCTTC
CSVELETWGVTQQFF
>TRBJ2-2|-|few|TRBV3-1
TGTGCCAGCAGCCAGGGCTTCCCCGGGGAGCTGTTTTTT
CASSQGFPGELFF
>TRBJ2-7|-|many|TRBV28
TGTGCCAGCAGCCTAGCAGGTCGCGAGCAGTACTTC
CASSLAGREQYF
>TRBJ1-5|-|few|TRBV21-1
TGTGCCAGCAGCGGAGGGGGGGCAGGCCCCAGTCAGCCCCAGCATTTT
CASSGGGAGPSQPQHF
>TRBJ1-5|TRBD1|-|TRBV6-2/TRBV6-3
TGTGCCAGCAGTTGGGTACAGGGGGATCAGCCCCAGCATTTT
CASSWVQGDQPQHF
>TRBJ2-7|-|many|TRBV30
TGTGCCTGGGGGAGCTACGAGCAGTACTTC
CAWGSYEQYF
>TRBJ2-1|-|-|TRBV14
TGTGCCAGCAGCCAGAAAGGACTTACCCTGTACAATGAGCAGTTCTTC
CASSQKGLTLYNEQFF
>TRBJ1-5|TRBD1|-|TRBV6-2/TRBV6-3
TGTGCCAGCAGACTAGGGACAGGGTTCAATCAGCCCCAGCATTTT
CASRLGTGFNQPQHF
>TRBJ2-1|-|many|TRBV6-5
TGTGCCAGCAGTTACTCGAACCCCCTCGGGACCCATCCCCTTGAGCAGTTCTTC
CASSYSNPLGTHPLEQFF
>TRBJ2-5|-|few|TRBV20-1
TGCAGTGCTAGAGGGGGGGCCCTGGAGACCCAGTACTTC
CSARGGALETQYF
>TRBJ2-1|TRBD2|many|TRBV7-2
TGTGCCAGCAGCTTGACTAGCGGGATTTACAATGAGCAGTTCTTC
CASSLTSGIYNEQFF
>TRBJ2-7|TRBD1|few|TRBV5-1
TGCGCCAGCAGCCGAAAGGGACAGGGGAGGGACGAGCAGTACTTC
CASSRKGQGRDEQYF
>TRBJ2-5|-|many|TRBV2
TGTGCCAGCAGTGTCGGGACCCCTCAGACCCAGTACTTC
CASSVGTPQTQYF
>TRBJ2-3|-|many|TRBV12-5
TGTGCTAGTGGACCCGGGGACGGCGCAGATACGCAGTATTTT
CASGPGDGADTQYF
>TRBJ2-1|TRBD1|-|TRBV24-1
TGTGCCACCAGTGTCGCCGGGACAGGGGATGGTGAGCAGTTCTTC
CATSVAGTGDGEQFF
>TRBJ2-3|-|few|TRBV19
TGTGCCAGTAGTACATGGGACTCGTCGGCCCCAGATACGCAGTATTTT
CASSTWDSSAPDTQYF
>TRBJ1-1|-|many|TRBV20-1
TGCAGTGCTCCAGAGGGCGGGGTGACTGAAGCTTTCTTT
CSAPEGGVTEAFF
>TRBJ1-5|TRBD1|-|TRBV9
TGTGCCAGCAGCCCCCGTGGAGGGACAGGGGTCAGGGGCAATCAGCCCCAGCATTTT
CASSPRGGTGVRGNQPQHF
>TRBJ2-5|TRBD1|-|TRBV12-3/TRBV12-4
TGTGCCAGCTCAGGGACAGGGCAAAAGACCCAGTACTTC
CASSGTGQKTQYF
>TRBJ2-3|-|-|TRBV7-2
TGTGCCAGCAGCTTAGCGGGAGGAGGTGGAGATACGCAGTATTTT
CASSLAGGGGDTQYF
>TRBJ2-5|TRBD2|many|TRBV7-8
TGTGCCAGCAGTGGGGGCGGGGGGGCCCAAGAGACCCAGTACTTC
CASSGGGGAQETQYF
>TRBJ1-4|-|many|TRBV12-3/TRBV12-4
TGTGCCAGCAGTCACTCGGGGGCTGGTAATGAAAAACTGTTTTTT
CASSHSGAGNEKLFF
>TRBJ1-2|-|few|TRBV3-1
TGTGCCAGCAGTCGGACGGACTCAGGTGGCTACACCTTC
CASSRTDSGGYTF
>TRBJ2-1|-|many|TRBV6-1
TGTGCCAGCATGAGGTCCTACAATGAGCAGTTCTTC
CASMRSYNEQFF
>TRBJ2-2|-|many|TRBV20-1
TGCAGTGCCTCCAGCAGGGAGGTAGCCGGGGAGCTGTTTTTT
CSASSREVAGELFF
>TRBJ2-3|TRBD2|many|TRBV28
TGTGCCAGCAGCCCGGGAGGGAACACAGATACGCAGTATTTT
CASSPGGNTDTQYF